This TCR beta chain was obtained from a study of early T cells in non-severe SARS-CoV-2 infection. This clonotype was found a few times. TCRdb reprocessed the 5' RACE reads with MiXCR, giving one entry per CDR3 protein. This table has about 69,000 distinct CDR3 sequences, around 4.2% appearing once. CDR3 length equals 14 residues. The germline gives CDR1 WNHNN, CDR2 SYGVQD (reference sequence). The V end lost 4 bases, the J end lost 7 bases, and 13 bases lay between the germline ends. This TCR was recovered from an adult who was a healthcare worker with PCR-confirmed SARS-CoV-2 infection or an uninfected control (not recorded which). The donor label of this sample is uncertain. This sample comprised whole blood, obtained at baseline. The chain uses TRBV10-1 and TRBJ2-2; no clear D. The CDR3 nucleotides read TGCGCCAGCAGTGCCGGTAGCTGGGACGGGGAGCTGTTTTTT. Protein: CASSAGSWDGELFF.